These 11 T cell receptor beta chains were all obtained from the same sample, sequenced in a study of molecular identifiers for immune sequencing clone quantification. TCRdb independently ran MiXCR on the PCR reads; one entry per CDR3 protein. This sample has around 320,000 distinct CDR3 sequences, with roughly 23% found just once. Specimen: naive CD8+ T cells from blood, with Jurkat cell RNA spiked in. Subset: FACS-sorted CD8+CD4-CCR7+CD45RA+ naive T cells. The receptors stem from a human donor in good health. Some libraries in this study had Jurkat cell RNA spiked in.

This clonotype was detected ten times or more. The CDR3 DNA follows: TGCGCCAGCAGCCTCGATCAGGGTATGGTGGGCACTGAAGCTTTCTTT. Translated, it gives CASSLDQGMVGTEAFF. This chain joins TRBV4-1 and TRBJ1-1; possible D gene TRBD1, 5 bases. This CDR3 has 16 amino acids. The V end was cut by 4 bases, the J end by 4 bases, with 19 bases between. Germline V gene lookup returns CDR1 MGHRA and CDR2 YSYEKL.

This clonotype was observed many times. This chain joins TRBV4-1 and TRBJ2-4, with a weak D call TRBD1 (6 bases). This CDR3 has 15 residues. Looked up from germline, CDR1 is MGHRA and CDR2 is YSYEKL. V was clipped by 2 bases and J by 4 bases, with 12 bases between them. The CDR3 protein is CASSQLPGTKNIQYF. The DNA for the CDR3 is TGCGCCAGCAGCCAATTACCCGGGACAAAAAACATTCAGTACTTC.

This clonotype was counted between two and nine times. V is TRBV19 and J is TRBJ1-2; D remains ambiguous. Germline loops: CDR1 LNHDA, CDR2 SQIVND (reference sequence). Trimming stripped 5 bases from V and 4 bases from J, with 8 bases between. This CDR3 has 12 residues. The CDR3, as DNA: TGTGCCAGTAGTGTATGGAGCTATGGCTACACCTTC. It is translated as CASSVWSYGYTF.

This clonotype has more than one count but fewer than ten. The chain links TRBV20-1 to TRBJ1-5; weak D call: TRBD1 (6 bases). Trimming cost V 0 bases and J 0 bases, with 12 bases left between them. Germline V gene lookup returns CDR1 DFQATT and CDR2 SNEGSKA (reference sequence). The CDR3 is 16 amino acids. CDR3 sequence (DNA): TGCAGTGCTAGAGACTGGACAGAGGGTAGCAATCAGCCCCAGCATTTT. Encoded protein: CSARDWTEGSNQPQHF.

This clonotype was detected only once. This CDR3 is missing its conserved last phenylalanine or tryptophan, likely due to a read error. Because the CDR3's place on the DNA is in doubt, the DNA is left out and the CDR3 is given as listed by TCRdb. The CDR3 is CASSYDRGPHQLQPV. The V gene is TRBV6-5, the J gene TRBJ1-5; the table's TRBD1 call for D was not verified on the DNA. The CDR3 is 15 residues long, ends included. Germline V gene data show CDR1 as MNHEY and CDR2 as SVGAGI.

Points on this clonotype: This may come from a read error, since a much larger clone is one base off. The chain couples TRBV13 to TRBJ2-4; D gene uncertain. Trimming stripped 5 bases from V and 0 bases from J, with 8 bases between. There are 14 residues in the CDR3. The germline CDR1 and CDR2 sequences are PRHDT and FYEKMQ (reference sequence). CDR3 loop: CASSAILAKNIQYF. For the CDR3, the DNA is TGTGCCAGCAGCGCGATCCTAGCCAAAAACATTCAGTACTTC.

The chain recombines TRBV12-3 or TRBV12-4 with TRBJ2-3; TRBD2 matches 16 bases. The J segment lost 0 bases and the V segment lost 6 bases, leaving 15 bases of the junction unmatched. The CDR3 sequence is 21 residues long. The DNA of the CDR3 is TGTGCCAGCAGCCCCCCCCCGGGACTAGCGGGGGGGCACTCTAGCACAGATACGCAGTATTTT. Its translation: CASSPPPGLAGGHSSTDTQYF.

V gene TRBV6-5 combines with J gene TRBJ2-6; 7 bases agree with TRBD2. The CDR3 length is 19 residues. Germline V lookup: CDR1 MNHEY, CDR2 SVGAGI. Trimming cost V 6 bases and J 0 bases; bases outside gene matches: 14. CDR3 sequence: CASRDPLAGAYSGANVLTF. CDR3 nucleotide sequence: TGTGCCAGCAGGGACCCCTTAGCGGGCGCGTACTCTGGGGCCAACGTCCTGACTTTC.

This clonotype occurred many times. The chain uses TRBV4-1 and TRBJ2-3; 9 nucleotides align to TRBD2. CDR3 size: 18 residues. Germline V lookup: CDR1 MGHRA, CDR2 YSYEKL. J was trimmed by 1 base and V by 1 base; bases with no gene match: 9. The CDR3 nucleotides are TGCGCCAGCAGCCAAGTTCCCCCCCTAGCGGGACGCACAGATACGCAGTATTTT. Encoded protein: CASSQVPPLAGRTDTQYF.

There are a few counts of this clonotype. The chain uses TRBV9 and TRBJ2-3; D is tentatively TRBD1 or TRBD2 (5 bases each). Trimming cost V 4 bases and J 3 bases, with 15 bases left between them. The CDR3 runs to 15 residues. Looked up from germline, CDR1 is SGDLS and CDR2 is YYNGEE. The CDR3 region is CASSFEGRHTDTQYF. The CDR3 DNA reads TGTGCCAGCAGCTTCGAGGGACGGCATACAGATACGCAGTATTTT.

Turning to this clonotype: Given a much more abundant clone one base away, this may be a read error. The CDR3 loop reads CASGRGGQPQHF. CDR3 nucleotides: TGTGCCAGCGGCCGGGGAGGGCAGCCCCAGCATTTT. The V call is TRBV7-9, the J call TRBJ1-5; no firm D call. Germline V CDR1 and CDR2: SEHNR, FQNEAQ (reference sequence). V lost 8 bases, J lost 7 bases, and 12 bases lay in between. This CDR3 spans 12 amino acids. Variable domain in full (rest from reference TRBV7-9 and TRBJ1-5): DTGVSQNPRHKITKRGQNVTFRCDPISEHNRLYWYRQTLGQGPEFLTYFQNEAQLEKSRLLSDRFSAERPKGSFSTLEIQRTEQGDSAMYLCASGRGGQPQHFGDGTRLSIL.